This TCR beta chain stems from a study of blood T cells in healthy people across ages (dated by TCRdb to 2013 to 2016). Study-wide context: In model experiments, roughly one uniquely barcoded TCR beta cDNA molecule per two T cells was captured by template switching. To track age-related changes in TCR beta repertoire diversity, the study relied on deep sequencing normalized with unique cDNA molecular identifiers. Donors were grouped into four age groups: young (average roughly 15 years), middle-aged (about 38), aged (approximately 67) and long-lived (about 90). Donors of different ages were randomly distributed across sequencing lanes to avoid experimental bias. Using the same blood draw, the study looked at two additional independent replicas of 1 million unique cDNA reads for two donors, one aged 18 to 30 and the other aged 80 or older.

As regards this clonotype: Which antigen it targets is not known. Base qualities are not provided; no much larger clone lies one nucleotide away.

What the authors observed across the whole study: A strong correlation was found between observed TCR beta diversity and the percentage of naive T cells measured by flow cytometry. As age increased, observed TCR beta diversity per million T cells dropped in a roughly linear way, and a significant reduction was already evident by age around 41. Conclusive comparison of naive and antigen-experienced compartments was prevented by the profiling of bulk unsorted PBMCs. The CMV infection status of donors was not known, potentially confounding age-related changes in expanded clonotypes. Compared with the aged group, the long-lived group had more naive CD4+ T cells, fewer expanded clones and increased TCR diversity, suggesting age selection. Estimates of total diversity from one million sequenced T cells were regarded as lower bounds and underestimates.

Libraries were built with 5' RACE. The sequencer was an Illumina HiSeq 2500. A second PCR of roughly 7 to 12 cycles was run with a J-beta primer mix and a sample-barcoded 5' primer. Each TCR beta cDNA molecule received a unique molecular identifier from a template-switch 5' adaptor carrying 12 random nucleotides. Each sample yielded at least 2.5 million CDR3-containing paired-end reads. The Mint cDNA synthesis kit, primed by a TRBC-specific oligonucleotide, was used to synthesize first-strand cDNA from all RNA. All cDNA was treated with uracil-DNA glycosylase and then went through a first 18-cycle PCR with the universal primers M1SS and BC2_uni_R. The original methods were these. For normalization, 1 million high-quality reads were randomly selected from each sample, with every read carrying a distinct molecular identifier. Reads with shared molecular identifiers were discarded instead of being binned into consensus sequences. MiTCR, with a Q25 quality threshold and the strictest error-elimination algorithm, was used for CDR3 identification, clonotype clustering and error correction. A nonparametric unseen species model with Euler transformation was used to estimate a lower bound on total TCR beta diversity. TCRdb reanalyzed the raw reads on its own, using fastp at Q25 for trimming and MiXCR for clone calling, and kept in-frame beta chains. Merged by CDR3 protein, the rows form single entries marked with the most common genes and DNA. These V and J calls are TCRdb output, not the study's own analysis. In this sample the table shows about 570,000 distinct CDR3 sequences, 25% to 30% of which occur a single time. Less than 20% of the sample comes from the top ten.

V loses 7 bases at its end and J loses 3 bases; junction bases beyond the gene matches: 8. There are 15 amino acids in the CDR3, from cysteine to phenylalanine inclusive. Only the CDR3 part of the read is kept: 45 bases, read in frame from the first base. According to the germline V gene, CDR1 reads MNHNS and CDR2 reads SASEGT. The donors were about 40 Caucasian individuals from Russia, aged roughly 6 to 100 years, who were systemically healthy. Each donor gave around 9.5 milliliters of peripheral blood, collected into EDTA-treated Vacutainer tubes. Ficoll-Paque density-gradient centrifugation was used to isolate PBMCs, with at least 7 million obtained per sample. Total RNA was extracted from PBMCs with Trizol reagent, with at least 5 micrograms obtained per sample. The percentages of naive CD45RAhigh/CD27high T cells were determined by flow cytometry on a PBMC aliquot from every donor.

Sequencing was performed on blood. The rearranged segments are TRBV6-1 and TRBJ2-5, and 10 junctional nucleotides match TRBD1. This TCR derives from a woman in her 70s in good health. In nucleotides, the sequence is TGTGCCAGCAATCTCTATGGGACAGGGGAAGAGACCCAGTACTTC. Its translation reads: CASNLYGTGEETQYF.